Presented here are 23 T cell receptor beta chains from one specimen sequenced in a study of blood T cells in healthy people across ages. The second PCR ran about 6 to 11 cycles with a sample-barcoded 5' primer and J-beta primers. TCRdb analysed the 5' RACE reads with MiXCR anew, one entry per CDR3 protein. The repertoire includes about 1.1 million distinct CDR3 sequences, more than 30% of them detected once, and roughly 13% sits in the top ten. The sample comprised blood. The source is a man aged 18-30 years in good health.

The rearrangement links TRBV7-2 to TRBJ2-1; 8 nucleotides align to TRBD2. Germline values: CDR1 SGHTA, CDR2 FQGNSA. The CDR3 extends over 15 amino acids. Trimming removed 3 bases from V and 7 bases from J; junction bases left unmatched: 8. This CDR3 reads CASSLQSSGGNEQFF. DNA for the CDR3: TGTGCCAGCAGCTTGCAGAGCTCGGGGGGGAATGAGCAGTTCTTC.

The V gene is TRBV12-3 or TRBV12-4, the J gene TRBJ2-5; 7 bases map to TRBD1. This CDR3 is built from 15 residues. Unmatched junction bases numbered 6, after V lost 3 bases and J lost 2 bases. CDR3 in amino acids: CASSLALGQQETQYF. Written as DNA, the CDR3 is TGTGCCAGCAGTTTGGCCCTGGGACAGCAAGAGACCCAGTACTTC.

This chain connects TRBV25-1 to TRBJ1-1; 9 bases match TRBD1. The CDR3 loop spans 14 amino acids. V lost 6 bases to trimming and J lost 6 bases; unmatched junction nucleotides: 8. The germline V gene encodes CDR1 MGHDK and CDR2 SYGVNS. The CDR3 DNA reads TGTGCCAGCAGAGACAGGGGGGTAAACCCTGAAGCTTTCTTT. Translation: CASRDRGVNPEAFF.

The chain employs TRBV5-6 and TRBJ1-1, with 11 bases fitting TRBD1. There are 18 residues in the CDR3. With 1 base clipped from V and 4 bases from J, the junction kept 12 bases outside the gene matches. Germline CDR1 is SGHDT and CDR2 is YYEEEE. CDR3 loop: CASSLSLDRGRRGTEAFF. As DNA, the CDR3 is TGTGCCAGCAGCTTGTCCTTGGACAGGGGGCGCAGAGGCACTGAAGCTTTCTTT.

This clonotype was recorded many times. The chain has TRBV6-5 and TRBJ2-1; a weak D match, TRBD1 (6 bases). The V and J ends lost 0 bases and 7 bases respectively, with 16 bases between them. Germline-derived CDR1 and CDR2 are MNHEY and SVGAGI. The CDR3 loop spans 16 amino acids. The CDR3 protein is CASSYSDPQTGNEQFF. CDR3 nucleotides: TGTGCCAGCAGTTACTCCGATCCCCAAACAGGGAATGAGCAGTTCTTC.

In its sample, this clonotype was seen a few times. The V call is TRBV27, the J call TRBJ1-4; D is undetermined. Per germline, CDR1 MNHEY and CDR2 SMNVEV (reference sequence). The length of the CDR3 is 15 residues. Trimming stripped 2 bases from V and 8 bases from J, with 15 bases between. CDR3 in amino acids: CASSLIGHREEKLFF. The CDR3 nucleotides read TGTGCCAGCAGTTTAATTGGCCATCGGGAAGAAAAACTGTTTTTT.

The sample holds a few counts of this clonotype. This rearrangement joins TRBV4-1 to TRBJ1-2; TRBD1 might be the D (6 bases). The V end was cut by 5 bases, the J end by 3 bases, with 13 bases between. CDR1 and CDR2 from the germline V gene are MGHRA and YSYEKL. There are 14 residues in the CDR3. In nucleotides, the CDR3 is TGCGCCAGCAGCGGTTATAACAGGGACTATGGCTACACCTTC. Translated, it gives CASSGYNRDYGYTF.

The CDR3 DNA sequence: TGTGCCAGCAGTAACGCCTACGAGCAGTACTTC. It specifies CASSNAYEQYF. The chain links TRBV25-1 to TRBJ2-7; no clear D gene. Trimming stripped 5 bases from V and 2 bases from J, with 4 bases between. CDR1 is MGHDK, CDR2 SYGVNS, per germline. The CDR3 consists of 11 residues.

The gene calls are TRBV2 and TRBJ2-1, with D possibly being TRBD1 or TRBD2 (6 bases each). Trimming removed 8 bases from V and 7 bases from J, with 15 bases in between. Germline CDR1 is SNHLY and CDR2 is FYNNEI. CDR3 length equals 13 residues. CDR3 sequence: CASGGGDGNEQFF. In DNA, the CDR3 is TGTGCCAGCGGAGGGGGAGACGGGAATGAGCAGTTCTTC.

This sequence joins TRBV6-1 and TRBJ1-6; D gene ambiguous. CDR1 and CDR2 (germline): MNHNS, SASEGT. V shed 4 bases and J shed 10 bases, with 5 bases lying between them. The CDR3 totals 11 residues. CDR3 loop: CASSAGSPLHF. The DNA for the CDR3 is TGTGCCAGCAGTGCGGGCTCACCCCTCCACTTT.

This chain joins TRBV5-6 and TRBJ1-1; 8 bases are a match to TRBD1. Germline V gene lookup returns CDR1 SGHDT and CDR2 YYEEEE. This CDR3 spans 15 amino acids. With 4 bases clipped from V and 6 bases from J, the junction kept 11 bases outside the gene matches. The CDR3 coding sequence is TGTGCCAGCAGCGAAAGGACAGGGAAAACCGCTGAAGCTTTCTTT. This encodes CASSERTGKTAEAFF.

This rearrangement joins TRBV12-3 or TRBV12-4 to TRBJ2-3; D remains unclear. The CDR3 loop spans 17 amino acids. V was shortened by 3 bases and J by 4 bases, with 20 bases between the two germline ends. This chain's CDR3 is CASSLNPPPREPDTQYF. Written as DNA, the CDR3 is TGTGCCAGCAGTTTGAACCCACCCCCAAGGGAACCAGATACGCAGTATTTT.

The table lists this clonotype with a few counts. This sequence joins TRBV10-3 and TRBJ1-5; D call uncertain. The CDR3 runs to 16 residues. The germline V gene encodes CDR1 ENHRY and CDR2 SYGVKD. V was trimmed by 4 bases and J by 0 bases, leaving 13 bases between them. CDR3 bases: TGTGCCATCAGTGGGGGAGAGTATGGTAGCAATCAGCCCCAGCATTTT. It encodes CAISGGEYGSNQPQHF.

The rearrangement uses TRBV2 and TRBJ1-2; TRBD1 agrees at 7 bases. Germline V gene lookup returns CDR1 SNHLY and CDR2 FYNNEI. Trimming took 4 bases from V and 6 from J; bases not matched to a gene: 8. The CDR3 spans 14 residues. CDR3 sequence: CASSAQGDSNGYTF. CDR3 coding DNA: TGTGCCAGCAGTGCGCAGGGGGATTCGAATGGCTACACCTTC.

In this sample, this clonotype turned up once. With a much larger clone just one base away, this may be a read error. This chain connects TRBV29-1 to TRBJ1-2; D gene uncertain. This CDR3 has 12 amino acids. CDR1 is SQVTM and CDR2 is ANQGSEA in the germline V gene. The CDR3 reads CSVDLSFYGCTF. CDR3 coding DNA: TGCAGCGTTGATCTGTCCTTCTATGGCTGCACCTTC.

The gene calls are TRBV7-9 and TRBJ2-1; D is unresolved. This CDR3 comprises 13 residues. The germline V gene has CDR1 SEHNR and CDR2 FQNEAQ (reference sequence). Trimming removed 3 bases at V and 11 bases at J, with 14 bases between. In DNA, the CDR3 is TGTGCCAGCAGCTTTTTGCCCTTCATGCAGCAGTTCTTC. It yields the protein CASSFLPFMQQFF.

The chain employs TRBV28 and TRBJ2-1; D possibly corresponds to TRBD1 (6 bases). The V end was cut by 6 bases, the J end by 5 bases, with 11 bases between. Germline assignment: CDR1 MDHEN and CDR2 SYDVKM. The CDR3 runs 13 residues. In DNA form, the CDR3 reads TGTGCCAGCAGGAGGGACAAGAACAATGAGCAGTTCTTC. Amino acid sequence: CASRRDKNNEQFF. The whole variable domain, filled in from reference TRBV28 and TRBJ2-1, reads DVKVTQSSRYLVKRTGEKVFLECVQDMDHENMFWYRQDPGLGLRLIYFSYDVKMKEKGDIPEGYSVSREKKERFSLILESASTNQTSMYLCASRRDKNNEQFFGPGTRLTVL.

This clonotype appeared a few times. This rearrangement joins TRBV7-2 to TRBJ2-2; no firm D call. With 5 bases removed from V and 3 bases from J, the gap between germline ends came to 10 bases. The CDR3 has 14 amino acids. From germline, CDR1 is SGHTA and CDR2 FQGNSA. The DNA of the CDR3 is TGTGCCAGCAGCCCAAGACACCACACCGGGGAGCTGTTTTTT. Protein: CASSPRHHTGELFF.

This clonotype showed up just a few times. The chain joins TRBV27 to TRBJ2-2; unclear D gene. The CDR3 extends over 15 amino acids. V was clipped by 3 bases and J by 0 bases, with 8 bases between them. The germline V gene has CDR1 MNHEY and CDR2 SMNVEV (reference sequence). CDR3 sequence: CASSLNGANTGELFF. CDR3 in DNA: TGTGCCAGCAGTTTGAATGGGGCGAACACCGGGGAGCTGTTTTTT.

The genes are TRBV6-6 and TRBJ1-1; D remains ambiguous. V gave up 6 bases and J gave up 0 bases, with 14 bases separating them. From germline, CDR1 is MNHNY and CDR2 SVGAGI (reference sequence). CDR3 length equals 15 residues. DNA for the CDR3: TGTGCCAGCAGCCGAGATCAAGTCATGAACACTGAAGCTTTCTTT. Translating gives CASSRDQVMNTEAFF.

V and J are TRBV20-1 and TRBJ2-5, with TRBD2 matching over 13 bases. Per the germline V gene, CDR1 is DFQATT and CDR2 is SNEGSKA (reference sequence). Unmatched junction bases numbered 10, after V lost 3 bases and J lost 0 bases. CDR3 length: 18 amino acids. CDR3 in amino acids: CSARGLGLAGEYQETQYF. DNA for the CDR3: TGCAGTGCTAGGGGACTAGGACTAGCGGGGGAATACCAAGAGACCCAGTACTTC.

The chain uses TRBV6-2 or TRBV6-3 and TRBJ1-1; D is unclear. Germline V gene lookup returns CDR1 MNHEY and CDR2 SVGEGT. Trimming took off 4 bases at V and 3 bases at J, with 15 bases between the two ends. The CDR3 has 15 residues. The CDR3 DNA reads as TGTGCCAGCAGTTGGGCCGGGAGATGGGACACTGAAGCTTTCTTT. It specifies CASSWAGRWDTEAFF.

The V and J genes are TRBV11-3 and TRBJ2-3; TRBD1 aligns across 7 bases. The CDR3 extends over 15 amino acids. With 4 bases clipped from V and 2 bases from J, the junction kept 6 bases outside the gene matches. Germline assignment: CDR1 SGHNT and CDR2 YENEEA. The CDR3 DNA follows: TGTGCCAGCAGCTCCTCGGACAGGAACACAGATACGCAGTATTTT. This translates into CASSSSDRNTDTQYF. Based on the CDR3 plus reference TRBV11-3 and TRBJ2-3, the full variable domain is EAGVVQSPRYKIIEKKQPVAFWCNPISGHNTLYWYLQNLGQGPELLIRYENEEAVDDSQLPKDRFSAERLKGVDSTLKIQPAELGDSAVYLCASSSSDRNTDTQYFGPGTRLTVL.